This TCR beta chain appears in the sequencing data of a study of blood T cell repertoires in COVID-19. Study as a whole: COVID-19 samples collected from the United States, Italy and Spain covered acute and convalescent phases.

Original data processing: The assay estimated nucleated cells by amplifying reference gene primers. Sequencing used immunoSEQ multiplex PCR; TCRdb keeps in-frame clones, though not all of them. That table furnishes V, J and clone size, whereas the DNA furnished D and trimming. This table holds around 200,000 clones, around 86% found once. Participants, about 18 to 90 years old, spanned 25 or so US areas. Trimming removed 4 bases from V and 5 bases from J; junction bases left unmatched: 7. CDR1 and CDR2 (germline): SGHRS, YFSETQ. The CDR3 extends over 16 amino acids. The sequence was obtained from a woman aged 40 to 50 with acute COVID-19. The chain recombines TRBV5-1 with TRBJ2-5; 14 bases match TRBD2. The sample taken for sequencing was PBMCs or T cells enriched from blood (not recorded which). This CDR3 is CASSQTSGGAGETQYF. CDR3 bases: TGCGCCAGCAGCCAGACTAGCGGGGGGGCCGGGGAGACCCAGTACTTC.